This T cell receptor (beta chain) was sequenced in a study of Ad26.COV2.S vaccination and SARS-CoV-2 variants. Treatment given: about 20 received Ad26.COV2.S at low or high dose, single or two shots; about 5 received placebo; per-sample allocation not given. Samples analyzed were those drawn on day 63 after the first vaccine or placebo injection. Points from the study as a whole: Vaccine recipients had higher spike-specific TCR breadth than placebo recipients.

Libraries were prepared by immunoSEQ multiplex PCR; TCRdb keeps only in-frame clonotypes and omits some of them. This table holds 360,000 or so clones, roughly 84% found once. Concerning this clone: Its antigen is unidentified.

Germline V gene data show CDR1 as KGHDR and CDR2 as SFDVKD. The V gene end was trimmed by 8 bases and the J gene end by 6 bases; junction bases not matched to a gene: 11. The CDR3 has 16 residues. The input for sequencing was peripheral blood, taken in a trial of Ad26.COV2.S vaccine versus placebo. The rearrangement joins TRBV24-1 to TRBJ2-1, with 11 bases lining up with TRBD2. This receptor was identified in a person between 18 and 60 years old who received the Ad26.COV2.S COVID-19 vaccine or a placebo. CDR3 amino acids: CATKNQETSGANEQFF. In nucleotides, the CDR3 is TGTGCCACCAAAAATCAGGAGACTAGCGGGGCCAATGAGCAGTTCTTC.